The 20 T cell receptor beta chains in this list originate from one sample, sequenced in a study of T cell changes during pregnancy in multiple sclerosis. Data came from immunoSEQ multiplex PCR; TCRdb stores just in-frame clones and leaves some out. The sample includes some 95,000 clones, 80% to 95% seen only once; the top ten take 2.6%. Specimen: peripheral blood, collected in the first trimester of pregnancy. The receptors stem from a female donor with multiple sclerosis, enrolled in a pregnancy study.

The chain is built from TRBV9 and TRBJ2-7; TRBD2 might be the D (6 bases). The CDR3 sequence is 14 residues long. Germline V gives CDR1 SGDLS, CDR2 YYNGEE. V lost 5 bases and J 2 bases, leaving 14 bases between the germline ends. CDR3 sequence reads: CASSSDLATYEQYF. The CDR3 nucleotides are TGTGCCAGCAGTTCGGACCTAGCGACCTACGAGCAGTACTTC.

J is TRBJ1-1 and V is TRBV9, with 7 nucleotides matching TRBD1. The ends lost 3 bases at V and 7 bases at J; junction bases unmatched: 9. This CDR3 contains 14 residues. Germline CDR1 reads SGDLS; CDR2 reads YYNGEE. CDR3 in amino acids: CASSATGEANEAFF. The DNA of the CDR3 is TGTGCCAGCAGCGCAACAGGGGAGGCAAATGAAGCTTTCTTT.

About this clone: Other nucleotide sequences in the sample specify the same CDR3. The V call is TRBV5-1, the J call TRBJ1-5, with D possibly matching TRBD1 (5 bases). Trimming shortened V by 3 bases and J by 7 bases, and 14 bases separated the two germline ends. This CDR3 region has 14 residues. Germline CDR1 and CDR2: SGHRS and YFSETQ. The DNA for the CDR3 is TGCGCCAGCAGCTCAGGGCAGGGAGGCCAGCCCCAGCATTTT. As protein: CASSSGQGGQPQHF.

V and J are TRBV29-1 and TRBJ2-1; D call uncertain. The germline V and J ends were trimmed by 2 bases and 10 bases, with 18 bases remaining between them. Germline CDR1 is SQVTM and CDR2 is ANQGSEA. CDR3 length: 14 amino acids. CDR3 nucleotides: TGCAGCGTTGAAACATTTGAACGCAACACGGAGCAGTTCTTC. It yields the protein CSVETFERNTEQFF.

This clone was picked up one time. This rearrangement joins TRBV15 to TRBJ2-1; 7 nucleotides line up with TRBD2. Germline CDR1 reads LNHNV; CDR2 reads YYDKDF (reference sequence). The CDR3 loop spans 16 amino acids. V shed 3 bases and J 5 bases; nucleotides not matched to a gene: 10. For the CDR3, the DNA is TGTGCCACCAGCAGCTTACCGGGACTAAGCAACAATGAGCAGTTCTTC. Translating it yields CATSSLPGLSNNEQFF.

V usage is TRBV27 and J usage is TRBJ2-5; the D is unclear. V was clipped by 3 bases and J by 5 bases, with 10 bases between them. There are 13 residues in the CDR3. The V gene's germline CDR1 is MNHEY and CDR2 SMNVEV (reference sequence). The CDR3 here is CASSLQVTETQYF. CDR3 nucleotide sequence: TGTGCCAGCAGTTTGCAGGTGACGGAGACCCAGTACTTC.

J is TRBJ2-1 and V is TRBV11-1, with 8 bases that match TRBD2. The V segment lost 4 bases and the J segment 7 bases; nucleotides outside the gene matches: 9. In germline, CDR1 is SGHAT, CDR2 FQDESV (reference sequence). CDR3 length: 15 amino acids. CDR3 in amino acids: CASSSAGSGGNEQFF. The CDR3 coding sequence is TGTGCCAGCAGCTCCGCAGGGTCGGGAGGGAATGAGCAGTTCTTC.

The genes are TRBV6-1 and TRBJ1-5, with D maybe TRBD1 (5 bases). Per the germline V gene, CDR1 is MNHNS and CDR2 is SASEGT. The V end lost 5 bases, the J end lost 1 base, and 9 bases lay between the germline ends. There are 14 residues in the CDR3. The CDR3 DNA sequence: TGTGCCAGCAGTCTACAGGCCAGCAATCAGCCCCAGCATTTT. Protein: CASSLQASNQPQHF.

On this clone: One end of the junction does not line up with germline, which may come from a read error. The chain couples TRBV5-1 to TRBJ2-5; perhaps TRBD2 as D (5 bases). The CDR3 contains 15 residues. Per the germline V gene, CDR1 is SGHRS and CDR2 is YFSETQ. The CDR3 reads CASSLVARLGEAQYF. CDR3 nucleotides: TGCGCCAGCAGCTTGGTGGCCAGGTTGGGAGAGGCCCAGTACTTC.

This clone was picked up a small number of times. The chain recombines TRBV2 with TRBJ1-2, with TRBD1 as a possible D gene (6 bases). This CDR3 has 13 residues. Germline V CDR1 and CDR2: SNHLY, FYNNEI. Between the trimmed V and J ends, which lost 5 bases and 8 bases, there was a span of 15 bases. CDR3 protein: CASSLRQVLGYTF. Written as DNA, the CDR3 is TGTGCCAGCAGTCTCAGACAGGTACTGGGCTACACCTTC.

The CDR3 nucleotides read TGTGCTAGTGGTTTGGGACAGGGAACTAGCACAGATACGCAGTATTTT. As protein: CASGLGQGTSTDTQYF. The J gene is TRBJ2-3, the V gene TRBV12-5; 7 bases line up with TRBD1. CDR1 is LGHNT, CDR2 FRNRAP, per germline. Trimming took 1 base from V and 0 from J; bases not matched to a gene: 4. The CDR3 length is 16 residues.

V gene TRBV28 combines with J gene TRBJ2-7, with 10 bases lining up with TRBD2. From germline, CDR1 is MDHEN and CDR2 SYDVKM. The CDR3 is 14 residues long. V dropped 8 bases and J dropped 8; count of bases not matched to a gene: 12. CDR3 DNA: TGTGCCAGCTTCCAAGCGGGAGGGTTTGGCAAGCAGTACTTC. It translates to CASFQAGGFGKQYF. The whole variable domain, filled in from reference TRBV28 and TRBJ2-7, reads DVKVTQSSRYLVKRTGEKVFLECVQDMDHENMFWYRQDPGLGLRLIYFSYDVKMKEKGDIPEGYSVSREKKERFSLILESASTNQTSMYLCASFQAGGFGKQYFGPGTRLTVT.

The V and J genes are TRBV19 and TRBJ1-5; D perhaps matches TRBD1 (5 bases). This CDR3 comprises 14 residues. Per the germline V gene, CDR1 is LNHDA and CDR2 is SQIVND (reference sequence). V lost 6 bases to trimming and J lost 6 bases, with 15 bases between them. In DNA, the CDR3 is TGTGCCAGTAGGGCGGGGGGGAAAACTCAGCCCCAGCATTTT. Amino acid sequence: CASRAGGKTQPQHF.

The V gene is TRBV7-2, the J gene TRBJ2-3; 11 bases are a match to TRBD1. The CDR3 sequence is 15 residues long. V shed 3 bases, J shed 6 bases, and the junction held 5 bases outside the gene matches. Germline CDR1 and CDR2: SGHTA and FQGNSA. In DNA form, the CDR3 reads TGTGCCAGCAGCTTGGGGACAGGGGGTGGGGATACGCAGTATTTT. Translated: CASSLGTGGGDTQYF.

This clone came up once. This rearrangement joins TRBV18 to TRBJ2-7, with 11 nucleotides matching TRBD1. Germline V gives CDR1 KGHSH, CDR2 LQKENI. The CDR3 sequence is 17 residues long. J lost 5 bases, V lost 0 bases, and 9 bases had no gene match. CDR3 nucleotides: TGTGCCAGCTCACCACCCCACGGACAGGGGGCGTCCCACGAGCAGTACTTC. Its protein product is CASSPPHGQGASHEQYF.

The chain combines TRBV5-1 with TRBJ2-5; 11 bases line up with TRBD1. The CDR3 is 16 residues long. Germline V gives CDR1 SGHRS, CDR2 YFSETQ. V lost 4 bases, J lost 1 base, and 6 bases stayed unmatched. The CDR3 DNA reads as TGCGCCAGCAGCCCTGGGGACAGGGGGGTCCAAGAGACCCAGTACTTC. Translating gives CASSPGDRGVQETQYF.

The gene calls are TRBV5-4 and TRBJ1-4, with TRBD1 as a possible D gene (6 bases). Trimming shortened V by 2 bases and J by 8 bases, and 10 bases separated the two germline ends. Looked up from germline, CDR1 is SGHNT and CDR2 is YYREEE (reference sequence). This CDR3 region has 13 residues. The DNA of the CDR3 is TGTGCCAGCAGCTTTCAGGGGCTGGAAAAACTGTTTTTT. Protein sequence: CASSFQGLEKLFF.

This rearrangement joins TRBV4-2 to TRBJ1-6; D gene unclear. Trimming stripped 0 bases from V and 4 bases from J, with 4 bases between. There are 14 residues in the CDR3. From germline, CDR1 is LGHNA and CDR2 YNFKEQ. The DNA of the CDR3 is TGTGCCAGCAGCCAAGATCCGTATAATTCACCCCTCCACTTT. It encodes CASSQDPYNSPLHF.

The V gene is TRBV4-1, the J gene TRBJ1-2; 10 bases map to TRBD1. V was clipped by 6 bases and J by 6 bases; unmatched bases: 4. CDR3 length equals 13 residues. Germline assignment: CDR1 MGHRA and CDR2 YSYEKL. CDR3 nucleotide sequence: TGCGCCAGCAGGGACAGGGGGGAGAATGGCTACACCTTC. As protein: CASRDRGENGYTF.

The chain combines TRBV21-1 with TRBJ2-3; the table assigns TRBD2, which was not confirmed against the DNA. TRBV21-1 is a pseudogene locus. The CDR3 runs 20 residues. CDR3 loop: CASSNWGVDEVIGVTDTQYF. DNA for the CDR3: TGTGCCAGCAGCAATTGGGGGGTAGACGAAGTGATAGGGGTCACAGATACGCAGTATTTT.